One T cell receptor (beta chain) is described in this entry. This receptor's antigen is unknown. No base quality information exists; no much larger clone differs at one position. V has 0 bases trimmed and J has 9 bases trimmed; junction bases matching no gene number 12. Via the germline V gene, CDR1 is LGHNA and CDR2 YSLEER. From its cysteine to its phenylalanine, the CDR3 spans 17 amino acids. The only DNA kept is the CDR3, 51 bases in frame from the first base. At one collaborating source in Seattle, patients were enrolled during active infection and were followed longitudinally through the course of disease. Each collaborating institution followed its own protocols to collect whole blood in K2EDTA tubes. For TCRbeta analysis, collaborator samples were shipped as frozen whole blood, as isolated PBMCs, or as DNA extracted from either sample type. TCRbeta CDR3 regions were amplified from genomic DNA by means of the immunoSEQ Assay, a bias-controlled multiplex PCR. Regarding the original processing steps: The number of nucleated cells in each sample was estimated by amplification of reference gene primers within the assay. To quantify the absolute abundance of each unique TCRbeta CDR3 rearrangement, sequence reads were collapsed and filtered. For each sample, productive Simpson clonality was calculated as the square root of Simpson's diversity index across productive rearrangements. The clones in this table, taken by TCRdb from immuneACCESS, are in-frame only. Not every clone is retained; where verified, under half of the shortfall comes from an unresolved V gene, and the cause of the rest is unknown. D and trimming come from the DNA, and the V and J calls and clone size come from that table. The sample data list approximately 180,000 clones, and roughly 84% of these were observed just once. The top ten hold 15% to 20% of the sample.

The source of the sample is a study of blood T cell repertoires in COVID-19 (dated by TCRdb to 2018 to 2021). Broadly, across the study: Collaborator samples came from the United States, Italy and Spain and covered acute and convalescent phases of COVID-19. The material from the prospective study consisted of cDNA or gDNA derived from T cells, B-cell-depleted T cells, or PBMCs. The dataset comprised deeply sampled blood TCRbeta repertoires from subjects exposed to, actively infected with, or recovered from COVID-19. The repertoires were made available in a free public database intended to serve as a resource for research on the immune response to SARS-CoV-2. Samples came from the ongoing ImmuneRACE study (first 160 participants) plus 1,254 subjects from 6 global collaborators. Sample metadata almost always included a de-identified subject ID, COVID-19 status, age in years and sex. Where HLA class I and class II types were available, the types were taken from metadata supplied by the sample provider, not from assay-based typing.

Overall results and qualifications from the work: The quantity of clinical and demographic metadata differed by source and by participant and was supplied without curation.

The chain uses TRBV4-3 and TRBJ2-1; 9 bases in the junction line up with TRBD2. The TCR originated in a person aged 65 to 79 with COVID-19, enrolled during active disease. Sequenced input: peripheral blood. The DNA sequence follows: TGCGCCAGCAGCCAAGATTTGGCGTCTAGCGGGAATAGTGAGCAGTTCTTC. This yields the protein CASSQDLASSGNSEQFF.